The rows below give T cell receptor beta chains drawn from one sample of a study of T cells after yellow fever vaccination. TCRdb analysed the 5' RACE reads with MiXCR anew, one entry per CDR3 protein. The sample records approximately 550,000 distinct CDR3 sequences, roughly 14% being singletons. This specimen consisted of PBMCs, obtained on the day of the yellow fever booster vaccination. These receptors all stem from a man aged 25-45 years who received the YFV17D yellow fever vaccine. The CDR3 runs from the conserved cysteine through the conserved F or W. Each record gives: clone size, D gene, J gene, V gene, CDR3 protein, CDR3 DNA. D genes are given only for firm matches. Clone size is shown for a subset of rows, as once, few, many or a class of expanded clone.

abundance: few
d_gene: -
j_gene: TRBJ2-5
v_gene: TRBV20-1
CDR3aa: CSARVGAGETQYF
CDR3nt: TGCAGTGCTAGGGTGGGAGCGGGAGAGACCCAGTACTTC

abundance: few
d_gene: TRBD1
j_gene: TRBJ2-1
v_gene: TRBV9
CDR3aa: CASSAVTGESSYNEQFF
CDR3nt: TGTGCCAGCAGCGCAGTCACAGGGGAGAGCTCCTACAATGAGCAGTTCTTC

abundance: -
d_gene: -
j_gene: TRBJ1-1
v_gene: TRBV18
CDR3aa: CASSPGVGLGTEAFF
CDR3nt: TGTGCCAGCTCACCAGGGGTCGGGCTAGGCACTGAAGCTTTCTTT

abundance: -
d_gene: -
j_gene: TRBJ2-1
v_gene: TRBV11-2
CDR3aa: CASSIHHQGGRSYNEQFF
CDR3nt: TGTGCCAGCAGCATTCATCATCAGGGCGGAAGGTCCTACAATGAGCAGTTCTTC

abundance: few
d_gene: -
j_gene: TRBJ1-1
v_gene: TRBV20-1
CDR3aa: CSAADQNTEAFF
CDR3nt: TGCAGTGCTGCAGACCAAAACACTGAAGCTTTCTTT

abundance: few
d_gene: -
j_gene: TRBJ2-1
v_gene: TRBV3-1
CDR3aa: CASSQYYEQFF
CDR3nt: TGTGCCAGCAGCCAATACTACGAGCAGTTCTTC

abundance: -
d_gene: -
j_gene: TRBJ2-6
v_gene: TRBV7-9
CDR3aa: CASEESGANVLTF
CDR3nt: TGTGCCAGCGAGGAATCTGGGGCCAACGTCCTGACTTTC

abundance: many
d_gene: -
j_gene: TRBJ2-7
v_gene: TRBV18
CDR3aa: CASSPEQGGYEQYF
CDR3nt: TGTGCCAGCTCCCCCGAGCAGGGGGGTTACGAGCAGTACTTC

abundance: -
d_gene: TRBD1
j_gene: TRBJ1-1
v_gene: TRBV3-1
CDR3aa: CASSQDRDRATTEAFF
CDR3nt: TGTGCCAGCAGCCAGGACCGGGACAGGGCGACCACTGAAGCTTTCTTT

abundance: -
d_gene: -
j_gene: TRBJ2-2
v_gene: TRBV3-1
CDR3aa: CASSQMTTNTGELFF
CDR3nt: TGTGCCAGCAGCCAGATGACTACGAACACCGGGGAGCTGTTTTTT

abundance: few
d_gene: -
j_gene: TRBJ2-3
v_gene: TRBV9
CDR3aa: CASSVASATDTQYF
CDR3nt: TGTGCCAGCAGCGTAGCTAGCGCCACAGATACGCAGTATTTT

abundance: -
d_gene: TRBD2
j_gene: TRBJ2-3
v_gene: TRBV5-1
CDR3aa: CASMKIAGGGDTQYF
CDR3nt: TGCGCCAGCATGAAGATAGCGGGAGGGGGAGATACGCAGTATTTT

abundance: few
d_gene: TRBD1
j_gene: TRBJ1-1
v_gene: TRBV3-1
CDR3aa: CASSRTGSFPEAFF
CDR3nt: TGTGCCAGCAGCCGGACAGGGTCCTTCCCTGAAGCTTTCTTT

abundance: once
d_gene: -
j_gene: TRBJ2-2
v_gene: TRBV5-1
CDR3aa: CASSRPGSNTGELFF
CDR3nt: TGCGCCAGCAGCAGACCGGGCTCGAACACCGGGGAGCTGTTTTTT

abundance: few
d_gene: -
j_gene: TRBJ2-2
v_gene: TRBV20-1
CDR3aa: CSARDRGGFGELFF
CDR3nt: TGCAGTGCTAGAGACAGGGGAGGTTTCGGGGAGCTGTTTTTT

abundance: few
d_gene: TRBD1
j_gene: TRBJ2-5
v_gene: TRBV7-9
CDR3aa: CASSPGQGDQETQYF
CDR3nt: TGTGCCAGCAGCCCCGGACAGGGGGATCAAGAGACCCAGTACTTC

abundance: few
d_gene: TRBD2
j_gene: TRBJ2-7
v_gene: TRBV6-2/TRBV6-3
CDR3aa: CASSYSLLAGETNYEQYF
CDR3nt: TGTGCCAGCAGTTACTCTCTACTAGCGGGAGAGACAAACTACGAGCAGTACTTC

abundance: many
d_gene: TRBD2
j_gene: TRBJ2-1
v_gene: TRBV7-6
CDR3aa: CASSLFLAGGNSYNEQFF
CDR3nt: TGTGCCAGCAGCTTATTCCTAGCGGGAGGCAACTCCTACAATGAGCAGTTCTTC

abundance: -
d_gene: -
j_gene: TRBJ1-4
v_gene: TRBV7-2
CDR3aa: CASSFSRQNNEKLFF
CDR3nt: TGTGCCAGCAGCTTTTCTCGTCAGAACAATGAAAAACTGTTTTTT

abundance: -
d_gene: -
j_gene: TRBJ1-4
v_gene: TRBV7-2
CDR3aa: CASSLAAGPNEKLFF
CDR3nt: TGTGCCAGCAGCTTAGCGGCAGGCCCTAATGAAAAACTGTTTTTT

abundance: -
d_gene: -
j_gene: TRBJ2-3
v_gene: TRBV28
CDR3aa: CASSFLMDTQYF
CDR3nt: TGTGCCAGCAGTTTTCTTATGGATACGCAGTATTTT

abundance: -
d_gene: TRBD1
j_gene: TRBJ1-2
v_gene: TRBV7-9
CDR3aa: CASSFDRGVLGYTF
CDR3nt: TGTGCCAGCAGCTTTGACAGGGGCGTTCTTGGCTACACCTTC

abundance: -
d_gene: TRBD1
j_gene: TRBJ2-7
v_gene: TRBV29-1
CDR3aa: CSVVQGFSYEQYF
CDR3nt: TGCAGCGTTGTACAGGGGTTCTCCTACGAGCAGTACTTC

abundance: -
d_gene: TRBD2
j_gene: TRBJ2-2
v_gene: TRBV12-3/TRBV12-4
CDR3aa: CASSSPSGAVDTGELFF
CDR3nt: TGTGCCAGCAGTTCACCTAGCGGGGCCGTCGATACCGGGGAGCTGTTTTTT

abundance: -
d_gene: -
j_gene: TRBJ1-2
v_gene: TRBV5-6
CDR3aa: CASSLLVNYGYTF
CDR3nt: TGTGCCAGCAGCTTGCTAGTTAACTATGGCTACACCTTC

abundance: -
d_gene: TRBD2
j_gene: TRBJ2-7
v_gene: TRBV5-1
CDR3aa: CASSLVPSGSSYEQYF
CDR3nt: TGCGCCAGCAGCTTGGTTCCTAGCGGGAGCTCCTACGAGCAGTACTTC

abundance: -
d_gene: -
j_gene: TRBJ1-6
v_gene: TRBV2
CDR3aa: CASLLRGNSPLHF
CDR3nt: TGTGCCAGCCTCCTTCGGGGTAATTCACCCCTCCACTTT

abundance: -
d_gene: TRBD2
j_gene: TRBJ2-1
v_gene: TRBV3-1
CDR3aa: CASSQGDYSSEQFF
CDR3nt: TGTGCCAGCAGCCAGGGGGACTACTCCAGTGAGCAGTTCTTC

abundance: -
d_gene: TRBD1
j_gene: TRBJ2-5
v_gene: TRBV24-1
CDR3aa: CATSDVQGYQETQYF
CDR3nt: TGTGCCACCAGTGATGTACAGGGGTACCAAGAGACCCAGTACTTC

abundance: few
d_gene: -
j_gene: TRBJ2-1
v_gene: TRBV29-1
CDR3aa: CSHSGGKYEQFF
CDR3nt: TGCAGCCATTCTGGCGGGAAGTATGAGCAGTTCTTC

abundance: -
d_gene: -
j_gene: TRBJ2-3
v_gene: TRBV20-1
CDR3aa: CSARGHHAGITDTQYF
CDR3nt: TGCAGTGCTAGAGGCCATCATGCCGGGATAACAGATACGCAGTATTTT